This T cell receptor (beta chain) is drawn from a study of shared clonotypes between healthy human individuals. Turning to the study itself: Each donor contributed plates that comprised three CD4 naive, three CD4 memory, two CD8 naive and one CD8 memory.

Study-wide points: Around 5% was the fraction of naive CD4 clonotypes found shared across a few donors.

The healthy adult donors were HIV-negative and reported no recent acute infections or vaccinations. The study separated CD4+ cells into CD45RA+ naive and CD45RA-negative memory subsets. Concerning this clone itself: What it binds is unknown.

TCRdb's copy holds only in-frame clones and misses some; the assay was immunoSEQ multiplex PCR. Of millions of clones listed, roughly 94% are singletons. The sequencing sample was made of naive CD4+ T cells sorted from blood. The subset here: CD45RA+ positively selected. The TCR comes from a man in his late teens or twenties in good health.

The CDR3 protein is CASSKGTALNTEAFF. CDR3 nucleotide sequence: TGTGCCAGTAGTAAGGGGACGGCCTTGAACACTGAAGCTTTCTTT. V and J are TRBV19 and TRBJ1-1, with D possibly TRBD1 on 5 matching bases. Trimming shortened V by 4 bases and J by 0 bases, and 12 bases separated the two germline ends. Germline V gene lookup returns CDR1 LNHDA and CDR2 SQIVND (reference sequence). This CDR3 spans 15 amino acids.